Here is one T cell receptor beta chain with its context. Antigen: not known. The germline V gene has CDR1 KGHSY and CDR2 FQNENV. V shed 7 bases and J shed 2 bases, with 12 bases lying between them. This CDR3 is built from 13 residues. The sample originates from a study of cytomegalovirus exposure and HLA in healthy donors. It was with 60 Vbeta and 13 Jbeta primers that the PCR ran. Clones were read by immunoSEQ multiplex PCR, and TCRdb kept only the in-frame ones, dropping some. The sample yields about 160,000 clones, around two thirds seen once. Study conclusions and caveats: HLA-A and HLA-B allele assignments for most subjects were reportedly predicted accurately using TCR beta sequences. CMV antigen specificity was confirmed in vitro for three CMV-associated chains.

The sample comprised PBMCs. The origin of this receptor is a man between 50 and 59 years old in good health and CMV-seronegative. V usage is TRBV16 and J usage is TRBJ2-7; D unclear. The CDR3 protein is CASNTQITYEQYF. DNA for the CDR3: TGTGCCAGCAACACCCAGATTACCTACGAGCAGTACTTC.